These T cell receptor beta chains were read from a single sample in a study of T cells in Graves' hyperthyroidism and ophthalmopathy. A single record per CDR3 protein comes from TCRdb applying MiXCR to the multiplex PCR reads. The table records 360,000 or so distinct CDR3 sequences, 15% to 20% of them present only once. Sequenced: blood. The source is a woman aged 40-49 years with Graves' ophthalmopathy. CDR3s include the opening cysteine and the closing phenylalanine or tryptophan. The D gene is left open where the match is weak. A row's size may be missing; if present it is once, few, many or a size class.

CDR3nt: TGTGCCATCAGTCCGAAGATCGGAACCGGGGAGCTGTTTTTT
CDR3aa: CAISPKIGTGELFF
v_gene: TRBV6-1
j_gene: TRBJ2-2
abundance: few
d_gene: NA

CDR3nt: TGTGCCAGTAGTATGAAAAGAAATCAGCCCCAGCATTTT
CDR3aa: CASSMKRNQPQHF
v_gene: TRBV19
j_gene: TRBJ1-5
abundance: many
d_gene: NA

CDR3nt: TGTGCCAGCAGTTTGACGCCGGGGACAACTGAAGCTTTCTTT
CDR3aa: CASSLTPGTTEAFF
v_gene: TRBV12-3/TRBV12-4
j_gene: TRBJ1-1
abundance: many
d_gene: NA

CDR3nt: TGTGCCAGCAGCTTAAGAGAGACCCAGTACTTC
CDR3aa: CASSLRETQYF
v_gene: TRBV12-3/TRBV12-4
j_gene: TRBJ2-5
abundance: many
d_gene: NA

CDR3nt: TGTGCCAGCAGTCCGCACCTTACGTCTTCGGTTGGTCAGCCCCAGCATTTT
CDR3aa: CASSPHLTSSVGQPQHF
v_gene: TRBV28
j_gene: TRBJ1-5
abundance: many
d_gene: NA

CDR3nt: TGTGCCAGCGACGCTAGGGGGGGGCTCACTGAAGCTTTCTTT
CDR3aa: CASDARGGLTEAFF
v_gene: TRBV27
j_gene: TRBJ1-1
abundance: many
d_gene: NA

CDR3nt: TGCAGTGGGGGGGATGGACTAGCGGGACCACAAGAGACCCAGTACTTC
CDR3aa: CSGGDGLAGPQETQYF
v_gene: TRBV20-1
j_gene: TRBJ2-5
abundance: NA
d_gene: TRBD2

CDR3nt: TGCGCCAGCAGCTTATCTTACATGTCCGAGCAGTACTTC
CDR3aa: CASSLSYMSEQYF
v_gene: TRBV5-1
j_gene: TRBJ2-7
abundance: many
d_gene: NA

CDR3nt: TGTGCCATCAGTGAGGGACTAGCGGTCCAAGAGACCCAGTACTTC
CDR3aa: CAISEGLAVQETQYF
v_gene: TRBV10-3
j_gene: TRBJ2-5
abundance: many
d_gene: TRBD2

CDR3nt: TGTGCCAGCAGCCTTGGTACGTCGGGCGGCTACACCTTC
CDR3aa: CASSLGTSGGYTF
v_gene: TRBV7-2
j_gene: TRBJ1-2
abundance: many
d_gene: NA

CDR3nt: TGTGCCAGCAGCTTAGGGAACAGTTACGAGCAGTACTTC
CDR3aa: CASSLGNSYEQYF
v_gene: TRBV7-8
j_gene: TRBJ2-7
abundance: many
d_gene: NA

CDR3nt: TGTGCCAGCAGTTACTCGGGACACCTACCCTACGAGCAGTACTTC
CDR3aa: CASSYSGHLPYEQYF
v_gene: TRBV6-5
j_gene: TRBJ2-7
abundance: many
d_gene: NA

CDR3nt: TGTGCCAGCAGTTTAGCAATGTCTGATTCACCCCTCCACTTT
CDR3aa: CASSLAMSDSPLHF
v_gene: TRBV12-3/TRBV12-4
j_gene: TRBJ1-6
abundance: many
d_gene: NA

CDR3nt: TGTGCCAGCAGTGAGATGGGGGTCGCCTACGAGCAGTACTTC
CDR3aa: CASSEMGVAYEQYF
v_gene: TRBV25-1
j_gene: TRBJ2-7
abundance: many
d_gene: NA

CDR3nt: TGTGCCTGGAGTTGGGACAGGACCTTGAACACTGAAGCTTTCTTT
CDR3aa: CAWSWDRTLNTEAFF
v_gene: TRBV30
j_gene: TRBJ1-1
abundance: many
d_gene: TRBD1

CDR3nt: TGTGCCAGCAGTCAGGGGACAGCAAACACTGAAGCTTTCTTT
CDR3aa: CASSQGTANTEAFF
v_gene: TRBV6-1
j_gene: TRBJ1-1
abundance: many
d_gene: TRBD1

CDR3nt: TGTGCCAGCAGTTTAGCCAATAATGAAAAACTGTTTTTT
CDR3aa: CASSLANNEKLFF
v_gene: TRBV27
j_gene: TRBJ1-4
abundance: many
d_gene: NA

CDR3nt: TGTGCTAGTGGTTTGCCAGTCCGCTATGGCTACACCTTC
CDR3aa: CASGLPVRYGYTF
v_gene: TRBV12-5
j_gene: TRBJ1-2
abundance: NA
d_gene: NA

CDR3nt: TGTGCCATCAGTGAGGTTCAGGGACGGAACACTGAAGCTTTCTTT
CDR3aa: CAISEVQGRNTEAFF
v_gene: TRBV10-3
j_gene: TRBJ1-1
abundance: many
d_gene: NA

CDR3nt: TGTGCCACCCTACAGCCAGGGAACACTGAAGCTTTCTTT
CDR3aa: CATLQPGNTEAFF
v_gene: TRBV6-2/TRBV6-3
j_gene: TRBJ1-1
abundance: many
d_gene: NA

CDR3nt: TGTGCCAGCAGTTTCGAAACAGGGGACCGGGGCATGAACACTGAAGCTTTCTTT
CDR3aa: CASSFETGDRGMNTEAFF
v_gene: TRBV12-3/TRBV12-4
j_gene: TRBJ1-1
abundance: many
d_gene: TRBD1

CDR3nt: TGTGCCAGCAGCCGCCGACTAGCGGGAGAGGGCGAGCAGTACTTC
CDR3aa: CASSRRLAGEGEQYF
v_gene: TRBV27
j_gene: TRBJ2-7
abundance: once
d_gene: TRBD2

CDR3nt: TGTGCCAGCAGTTACGGTCAGCCTTATAATTCACCCCTCCACTTT
CDR3aa: CASSYGQPYNSPLHF
v_gene: TRBV6-5
j_gene: TRBJ1-6
abundance: many
d_gene: NA

CDR3nt: TGTGCCAGCAGCCAAGATGCGGGCGACTCCTACGAGCAGTACTTC
CDR3aa: CASSQDAGDSYEQYF
v_gene: TRBV4-2
j_gene: TRBJ2-7
abundance: many
d_gene: NA

CDR3nt: TGTGCCAGCAGTTCCTCTTGGGGGGGGGCCACAGATACGCAGTATTTT
CDR3aa: CASSSSWGGATDTQYF
v_gene: TRBV28
j_gene: TRBJ2-3
abundance: many
d_gene: NA

CDR3nt: TGTGCCAGTAGTATATCCGGGACAGGAGTCTACACCTTC
CDR3aa: CASSISGTGVYTF
v_gene: TRBV19
j_gene: TRBJ1-2
abundance: many
d_gene: TRBD1

CDR3nt: TGTGCCAGCAGCTTGGAAGGGTACGCCTATGGCTACACCTTC
CDR3aa: CASSLEGYAYGYTF
v_gene: TRBV5-6
j_gene: TRBJ1-2
abundance: many
d_gene: NA

CDR3nt: TGCAGTGCTACCCTAGCGGGAGTCGGTTACGAGCAGTACTTC
CDR3aa: CSATLAGVGYEQYF
v_gene: TRBV20-1
j_gene: TRBJ2-7
abundance: many
d_gene: TRBD2

CDR3nt: TGTGCCTCGGGACAGGCTCTTGGCGAGCAGTACTTC
CDR3aa: CASGQALGEQYF
v_gene: TRBV28
j_gene: TRBJ2-7
abundance: many
d_gene: TRBD1

CDR3nt: TGTGCCAGCAGTTATACAGCTCTCTACGAGCAGTACTTC
CDR3aa: CASSYTALYEQYF
v_gene: TRBV6-5
j_gene: TRBJ2-7
abundance: many
d_gene: NA

CDR3nt: TGTGCCACCAGTGAGGGACTAGCTTCGGGCGGGGAGCTGTTTTTT
CDR3aa: CATSEGLASGGELFF
v_gene: TRBV24-1
j_gene: TRBJ2-2
abundance: many
d_gene: TRBD2

CDR3nt: TGTGCCAGCAGTTACAACGGACATCTGAACACTGAAGCTTTCTTT
CDR3aa: CASSYNGHLNTEAFF
v_gene: TRBV6-5
j_gene: TRBJ1-1
abundance: many
d_gene: NA

CDR3nt: TGCAGTGCTAGTCGGGACAGGGGGCGCTTTACAGGGGAGACCCAGTACTTC
CDR3aa: CSASRDRGRFTGETQYF
v_gene: TRBV20-1
j_gene: TRBJ2-5
abundance: many
d_gene: TRBD1

CDR3nt: TGTGCCAGCAGTCTCGGACAGGCATATGGCTACACCTTC
CDR3aa: CASSLGQAYGYTF
v_gene: TRBV12-3/TRBV12-4
j_gene: TRBJ1-2
abundance: many
d_gene: TRBD1

CDR3nt: TGTGCCTGGAGTATGTCAGCGGGACAGCCCCAGCATTTT
CDR3aa: CAWSMSAGQPQHF
v_gene: TRBV30
j_gene: TRBJ1-5
abundance: NA
d_gene: NA

CDR3nt: TGTGCCAGCATACGGGACAGAAGCTCCTACGAGCAGTACTTC
CDR3aa: CASIRDRSSYEQYF
v_gene: TRBV6-1
j_gene: TRBJ2-7
abundance: many
d_gene: TRBD1

CDR3nt: TGTGCCAGCAGCTTTTGGACTAAGCGGGGGGCAGAGACCCAGTACTTC
CDR3aa: CASSFWTKRGAETQYF
v_gene: TRBV7-9
j_gene: TRBJ2-5
abundance: NA
d_gene: TRBD2

CDR3nt: TGCGCCAGCAGCTTGGTTCTGGATAACTCGGGTGAGCAGTACTTC
CDR3aa: CASSLVLDNSGEQYF
v_gene: TRBV5-1
j_gene: TRBJ2-7
abundance: many
d_gene: NA

CDR3nt: TGTGCCAGCAGTCCTAGCGGGAGGAGCTCCTACGAGCAGTACTTC
CDR3aa: CASSPSGRSSYEQYF
v_gene: TRBV28
j_gene: TRBJ2-7
abundance: many
d_gene: TRBD2

CDR3nt: TGTGCCAGCAGAACGGAGGCCTACGAGCAGTACTTC
CDR3aa: CASRTEAYEQYF
v_gene: TRBV6-1
j_gene: TRBJ2-7
abundance: many
d_gene: NA

CDR3nt: TGCAGCGTTGTAGGGAGCGAGCAGTACTTC
CDR3aa: CSVVGSEQYF
v_gene: TRBV29-1
j_gene: TRBJ2-7
abundance: many
d_gene: NA